This T cell receptor (beta chain) stems from a study of shared clonotypes between healthy human individuals (dated by TCRdb to about 2020). At the level of the whole study: A couple of women and a few men aged 18 to 49 years were included in the cohort. To estimate repertoire size and how much clonotypes are shared between individuals, the study performed deep sequencing of blood TCR repertoires from roughly five healthy adults. Different laboratories and diverse techniques were used to prepare libraries and sequence TCR repertoires, to increase sequencing depth and limit assay-specific biases. Each donor's leukapheresis produced roughly between about 0.85 and 10 billion PBMCs. Results and caveats for the whole study, not just this receptor: Only blood was sampled, and tissue TCR repertoires likely differ from those in blood. Pairwise subsampling indicated that sequencing depth was expected to affect the degree of clonotype sharing among donors. Because the study included only a small number of donors, the genetic and exposure-history diversity represented was limited.

Using the deep immunoSEQ assay, TCR CDR3 regions were amplified from genomic DNA by multiplex PCR. Extracted genomic DNA from each cell subset was spread evenly across all wells of several immunoSEQ 96-well plates, with each plate serving as a replicate. For unsorted PBMC, approximately 0.3 ug of genomic DNA, equivalent to tens of thousands of T cell genomes, went into each replicate PCR. Ten immunoSEQ deep assay plates were used to sequence unsorted PBMC genomic DNA. Purified libraries were quantified with a Qubit 3.0 fluorometer, sized on a Bioanalyzer 2100, and re-quantified with the KAPA Library Quantification kit. A separate single-read 150-cycle Illumina NextSeq 550 flow cell was used to sequence each immunoSEQ 96-well plate. The source study handled its data this way. Because the immunoSEQ output included only junctional sequences and no quality scores, the filtering could not be the same as the filtering used for full-length reads. Sequences were annotated with PyIR, a Python wrapper for IgBLAST v1.9, and V/J genes and CDR3 were assigned using IMGT germline references. Reads were removed for weak V/J assignments (E-value above 1e-6), missing CDR3, stop codons, out-of-frame junctions, or ambiguous translated residues. A V3J clonotype was defined by an identical inferred V gene, J gene, and CDR3 amino acid sequence. The percentage overlap between two repertoires was calculated by dividing the number of shared unique clonotypes by the size of the smaller repertoire. Three approaches were used to assess repertoire richness: RTK rarefaction, the Chao1 estimator, and Recon v2.1 estimates of unobserved clonotypes. TCRdb carries this immuneACCESS record with in-frame sequences only. Its versions omit some clonotypes, under half of them owing to an unresolved V gene in the studies checked, with the rest unexplained. V and J calls and clone size are copied from that table; D and trimming were computed from the DNA. Across this sample there are about 510,000 clones, with roughly 79% seen only once. The ten top clones hold around 12% of the sample.

The germline V gene sets CDR1 to LGHNT and CDR2 to FRNRAP. The CDR3 runs 16 amino acids, cysteine and phenylalanine included. Here the CDR3 DNA is all that survives: 48 bases in frame from base 1. V has 0 bases trimmed and J has 4 bases trimmed; junction bases matching no gene number 4. There are a few counts of this clone. Its recognized antigen is unknown. Nothing much larger sits one base from this clone, and base qualities are not available. The donors were healthy, HIV-negative adults who had no recently reported acute infections or vaccinations. Every donor was a Caucasian adult residing in Nashville, Tennessee, USA. For unsorted samples, about 90 million PBMCs were counted, and genomic DNA was extracted using the QIAamp DNA Blood Mini kit. Blood was obtained by leukapheresis, after which PBMCs were separated by Ficoll-Histopaque density gradient centrifugation and cryopreserved in liquid nitrogen vapor phase.

The V and J genes are TRBV12-5 and TRBJ2-2; 8 central bases correspond to TRBD1. The origin of this receptor is a woman between 35 and 50 years old in good health. Some clones in this sample may be carry-over from other donors' samples. The sequenced material came from PBMCs. The CDR3 in this case is CASGLVRQGRTGELFF. The DNA sequence is given as TGTGCTAGTGGTTTGGTAAGACAGGGGCGCACCGGGGAGCTGTTTTTT.